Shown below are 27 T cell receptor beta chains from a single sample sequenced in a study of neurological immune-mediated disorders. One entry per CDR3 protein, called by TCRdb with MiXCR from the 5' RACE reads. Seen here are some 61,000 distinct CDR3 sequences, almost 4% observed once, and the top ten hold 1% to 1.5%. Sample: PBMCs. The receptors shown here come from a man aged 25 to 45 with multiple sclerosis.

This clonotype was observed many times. CDR3 sequence reads: CASSQTGGHEQYF. The DNA for the CDR3 is TGTGCCAGCTCACAGACAGGGGGGCACGAGCAGTACTTC. The chain links TRBV18 to TRBJ2-7, with 9 nucleotides matching TRBD1. The CDR3 is 13 amino acids. J gave up 5 bases and V 4 bases, and 3 bases lay outside the gene matches. CDR1 KGHSH and CDR2 LQKENI come from the germline V gene.

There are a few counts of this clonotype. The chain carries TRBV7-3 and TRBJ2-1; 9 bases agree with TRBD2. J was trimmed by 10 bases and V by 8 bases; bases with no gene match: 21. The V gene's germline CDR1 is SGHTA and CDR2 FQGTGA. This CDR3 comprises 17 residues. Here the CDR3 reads CASRRGGGSGGGGEQFF. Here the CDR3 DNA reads TGTGCCAGCCGTCGCGGAGGCGGTAGCGGGGGTGGAGGGGAGCAGTTCTTC.

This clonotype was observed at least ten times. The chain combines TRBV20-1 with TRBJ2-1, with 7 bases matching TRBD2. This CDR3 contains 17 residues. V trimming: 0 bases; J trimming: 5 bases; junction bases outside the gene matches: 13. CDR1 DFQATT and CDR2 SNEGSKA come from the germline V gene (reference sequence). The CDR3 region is CSAREYGRSGDHNEQFF. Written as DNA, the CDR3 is TGCAGTGCTAGAGAGTATGGTAGAAGCGGGGACCACAATGAGCAGTTCTTC.

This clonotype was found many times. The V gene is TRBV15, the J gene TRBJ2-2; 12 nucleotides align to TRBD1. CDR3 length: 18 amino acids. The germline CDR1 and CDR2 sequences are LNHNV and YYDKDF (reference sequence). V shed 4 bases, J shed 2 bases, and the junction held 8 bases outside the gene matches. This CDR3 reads CATSTPGQGAYNTGELFF. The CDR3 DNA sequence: TGTGCCACCAGCACACCGGGACAGGGGGCCTATAACACCGGGGAGCTGTTTTTT.

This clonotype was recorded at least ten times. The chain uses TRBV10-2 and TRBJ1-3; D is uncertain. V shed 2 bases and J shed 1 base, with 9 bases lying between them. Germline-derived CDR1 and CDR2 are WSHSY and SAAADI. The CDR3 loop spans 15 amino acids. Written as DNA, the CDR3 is TGCGCCAGCAGTGAGAAGAGGGTTTCTGGAAACACCATATATTTT. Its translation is CASSEKRVSGNTIYF.

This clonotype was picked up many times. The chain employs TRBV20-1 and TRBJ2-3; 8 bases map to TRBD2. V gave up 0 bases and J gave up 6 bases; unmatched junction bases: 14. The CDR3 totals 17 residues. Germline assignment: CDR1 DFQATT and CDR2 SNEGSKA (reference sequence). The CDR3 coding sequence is TGCAGTGCTAGAGATCGCCCAGCGGCGGGGGGCAGGGATACGCAGTATTTT. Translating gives CSARDRPAAGGRDTQYF.

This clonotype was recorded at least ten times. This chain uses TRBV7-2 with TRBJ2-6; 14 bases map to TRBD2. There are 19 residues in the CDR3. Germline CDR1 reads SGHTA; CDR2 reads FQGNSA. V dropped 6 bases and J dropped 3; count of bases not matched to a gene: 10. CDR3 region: CASSYRLAGGLSGANVLTF. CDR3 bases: TGTGCCAGCAGTTACCGACTAGCGGGGGGGCTAAGTGGGGCCAACGTCCTGACTTTC. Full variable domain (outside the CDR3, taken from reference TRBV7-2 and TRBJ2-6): GAGVSQSPSNKVTEKGKDVELRCDPISGHTALYWYRQSLGQGLEFLIYFQGNSAPDKSGLPSDRFSAERTGGSVSTLTIQRTQQEDSAVYLCASSYRLAGGLSGANVLTFGAGSRLTVL.

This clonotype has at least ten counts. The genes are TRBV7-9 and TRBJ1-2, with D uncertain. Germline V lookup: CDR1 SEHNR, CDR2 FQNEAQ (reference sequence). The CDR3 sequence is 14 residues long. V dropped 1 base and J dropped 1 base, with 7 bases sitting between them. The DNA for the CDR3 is TGTGCCAGCAGCTTAGAGACAATTAACTATGGCTACACCTTC. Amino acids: CASSLETINYGYTF.

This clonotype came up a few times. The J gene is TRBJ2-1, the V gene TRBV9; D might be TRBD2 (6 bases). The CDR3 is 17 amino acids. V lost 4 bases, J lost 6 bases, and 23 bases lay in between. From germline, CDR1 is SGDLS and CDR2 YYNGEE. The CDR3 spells CASSSWRDDAVLNEQFF. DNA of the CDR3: TGTGCCAGCAGCTCATGGAGGGATGATGCGGTGCTCAATGAGCAGTTCTTC.

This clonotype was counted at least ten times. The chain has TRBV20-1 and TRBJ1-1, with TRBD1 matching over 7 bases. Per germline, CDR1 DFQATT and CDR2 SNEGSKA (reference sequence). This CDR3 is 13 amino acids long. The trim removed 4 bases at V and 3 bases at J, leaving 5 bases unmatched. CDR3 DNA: TGCAGTGCTAAGGACAGGCTCGACACTGAAGCTTTCTTT. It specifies CSAKDRLDTEAFF.

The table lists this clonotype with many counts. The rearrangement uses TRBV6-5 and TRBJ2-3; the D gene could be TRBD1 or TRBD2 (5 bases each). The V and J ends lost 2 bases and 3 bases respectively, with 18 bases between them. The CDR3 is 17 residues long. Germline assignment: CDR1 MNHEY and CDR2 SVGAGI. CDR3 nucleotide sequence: TGTGCCAGCAGTTACCCGGGACGGATATCTGAAACAGATACGCAGTATTTT. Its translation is CASSYPGRISETDTQYF.

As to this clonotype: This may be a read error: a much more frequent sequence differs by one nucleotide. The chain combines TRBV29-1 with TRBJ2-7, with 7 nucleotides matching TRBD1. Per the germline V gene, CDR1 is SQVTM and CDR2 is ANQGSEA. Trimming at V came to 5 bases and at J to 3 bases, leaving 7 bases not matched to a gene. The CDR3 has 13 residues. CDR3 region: CSVMFGTDYEQYF. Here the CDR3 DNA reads TGCAGCGTTATGTTCGGGACAGACTACGAGCAGTACTTC.

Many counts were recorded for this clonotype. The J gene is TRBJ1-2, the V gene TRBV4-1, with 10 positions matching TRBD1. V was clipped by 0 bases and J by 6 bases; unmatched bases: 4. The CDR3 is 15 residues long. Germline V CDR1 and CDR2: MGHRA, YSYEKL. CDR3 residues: CASSQDPGTGDGYTF. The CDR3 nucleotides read TGCGCCAGCAGCCAAGACCCCGGGACAGGGGATGGCTACACCTTC.

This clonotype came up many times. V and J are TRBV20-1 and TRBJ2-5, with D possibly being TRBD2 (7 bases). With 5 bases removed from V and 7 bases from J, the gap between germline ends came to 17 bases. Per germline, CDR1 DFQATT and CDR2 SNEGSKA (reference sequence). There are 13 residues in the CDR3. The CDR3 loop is CSAPLYAGATQYF. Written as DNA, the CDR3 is TGCAGTGCTCCACTGTACGCGGGGGCGACCCAGTACTTC.

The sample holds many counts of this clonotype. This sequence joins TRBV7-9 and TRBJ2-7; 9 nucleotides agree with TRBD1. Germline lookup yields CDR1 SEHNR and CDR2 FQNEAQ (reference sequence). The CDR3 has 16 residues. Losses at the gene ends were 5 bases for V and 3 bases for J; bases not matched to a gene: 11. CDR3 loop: CASSGRSGQGVYEQYF. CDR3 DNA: TGTGCCAGCAGCGGGCGGTCGGGACAGGGAGTCTACGAGCAGTACTTC. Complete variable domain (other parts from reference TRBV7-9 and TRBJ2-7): DTGVSQNPRHKITKRGQNVTFRCDPISEHNRLYWYRQTLGQGPEFLTYFQNEAQLEKSRLLSDRFSAERPKGSFSTLEIQRTEQGDSAMYLCASSGRSGQGVYEQYFGPGTRLTVT.

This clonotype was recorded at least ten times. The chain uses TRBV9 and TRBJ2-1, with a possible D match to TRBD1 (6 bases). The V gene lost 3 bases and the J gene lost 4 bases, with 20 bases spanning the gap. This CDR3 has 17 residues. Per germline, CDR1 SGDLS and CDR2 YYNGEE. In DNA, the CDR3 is TGTGCCAGCAGCGGAGAAATGTCCAGGGGCCCTTACAATGAGCAGTTCTTC. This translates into CASSGEMSRGPYNEQFF.

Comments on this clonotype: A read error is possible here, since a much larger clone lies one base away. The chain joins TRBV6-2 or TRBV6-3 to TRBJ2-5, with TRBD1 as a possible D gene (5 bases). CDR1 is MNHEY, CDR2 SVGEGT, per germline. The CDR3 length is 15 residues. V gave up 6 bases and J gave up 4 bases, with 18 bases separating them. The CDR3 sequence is CASSDLRETGETQYF. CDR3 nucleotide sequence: TGTGCCAGCAGCGATCTCAGGGAAACGGGAGAGACCCAGTACTTC.

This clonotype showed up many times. The CDR3 sequence: CASSLVGLLAGDNEQFF. The CDR3 nucleotides are TGCGCCAGCAGCTTGGTGGGTCTACTAGCGGGAGACAATGAGCAGTTCTTC. The chain is built from TRBV5-1 and TRBJ2-1; 11 bases match TRBD2. CDR1 and CDR2 from the germline V gene are SGHRS and YFSETQ. Trimming cost V 0 bases and J 5 bases; bases outside gene matches: 7. CDR3 size: 17 residues.

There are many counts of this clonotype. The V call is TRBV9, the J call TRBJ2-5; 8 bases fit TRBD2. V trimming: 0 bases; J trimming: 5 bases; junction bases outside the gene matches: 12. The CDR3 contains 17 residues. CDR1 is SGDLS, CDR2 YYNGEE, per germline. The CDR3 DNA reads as TGTGCCAGCAGCGTAGGCGGGGGGCCAGGTACGGGGGAGACCCAGTACTTC. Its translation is CASSVGGGPGTGETQYF.

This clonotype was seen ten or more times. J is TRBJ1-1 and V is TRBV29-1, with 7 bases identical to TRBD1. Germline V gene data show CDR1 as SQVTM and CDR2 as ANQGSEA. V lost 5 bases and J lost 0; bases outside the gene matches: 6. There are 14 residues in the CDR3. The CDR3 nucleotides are TGCAGCGTTCGAGTTGGGACAGTGAACACTGAAGCTTTCTTT. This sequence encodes CSVRVGTVNTEAFF.

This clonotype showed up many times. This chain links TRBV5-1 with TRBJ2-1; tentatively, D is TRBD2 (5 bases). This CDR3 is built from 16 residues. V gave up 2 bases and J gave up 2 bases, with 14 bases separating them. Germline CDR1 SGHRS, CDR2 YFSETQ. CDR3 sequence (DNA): TGCGCCAGCAGCTTAGAGGAGGCTAGGACCTACAATGAGCAGTTCTTC. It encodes CASSLEEARTYNEQFF.

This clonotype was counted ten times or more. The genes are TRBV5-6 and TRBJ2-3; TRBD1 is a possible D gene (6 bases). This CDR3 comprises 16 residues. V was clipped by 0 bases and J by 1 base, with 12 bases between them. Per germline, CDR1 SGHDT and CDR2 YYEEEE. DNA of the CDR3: TGTGCCAGCAGCTTGGACAGGGTCTCCGGCACAGATACGCAGTATTTT. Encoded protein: CASSLDRVSGTDTQYF.

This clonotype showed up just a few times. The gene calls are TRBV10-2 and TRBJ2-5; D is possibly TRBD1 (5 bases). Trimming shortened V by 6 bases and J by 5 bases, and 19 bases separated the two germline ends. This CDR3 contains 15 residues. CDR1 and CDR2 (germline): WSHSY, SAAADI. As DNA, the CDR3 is TGCGCCAGCAGCCCCCAGGGATACCCCGGGGAGACCCAGTACTTC. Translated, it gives CASSPQGYPGETQYF.

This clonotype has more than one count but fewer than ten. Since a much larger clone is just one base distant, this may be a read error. The CDR3 loop is CSVGTRANYGYTF. The CDR3 DNA follows: TGCAGCGTGGGGACGAGAGCTAACTATGGCTACACCTTC. The chain employs TRBV29-1 and TRBJ1-2, with D possibly TRBD1 on 5 matching bases. The CDR3 is 13 amino acids. Trimming cost V 6 bases and J 0 bases, with 11 bases left between them. The germline gives CDR1 SQVTM, CDR2 ANQGSEA.

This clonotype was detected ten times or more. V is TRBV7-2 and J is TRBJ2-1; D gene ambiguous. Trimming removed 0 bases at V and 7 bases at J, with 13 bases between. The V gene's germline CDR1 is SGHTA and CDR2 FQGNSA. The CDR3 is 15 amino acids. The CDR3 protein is CASSLASGPINEQFF. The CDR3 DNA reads TGTGCCAGCAGCTTAGCTAGTGGCCCCATTAATGAGCAGTTCTTC.

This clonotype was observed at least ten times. CDR3 region: CASSQGTVQETQYF. CDR3 sequence (DNA): TGTGCCAGCAGCCAGGGAACAGTCCAAGAGACCCAGTACTTC. J is TRBJ2-5 and V is TRBV11-3; D may be TRBD1 (5 bases). The CDR3 covers 14 residues. Germline values: CDR1 SGHNT, CDR2 YENEEA. V lost 5 bases, J lost 1 base, and 11 bases lay in between. Full variable domain (outside the CDR3, taken from reference TRBV11-3 and TRBJ2-5): EAGVVQSPRYKIIEKKQPVAFWCNPISGHNTLYWYLQNLGQGPELLIRYENEEAVDDSQLPKDRFSAERLKGVDSTLKIQPAELGDSAVYLCASSQGTVQETQYFGPGTRLLVL.

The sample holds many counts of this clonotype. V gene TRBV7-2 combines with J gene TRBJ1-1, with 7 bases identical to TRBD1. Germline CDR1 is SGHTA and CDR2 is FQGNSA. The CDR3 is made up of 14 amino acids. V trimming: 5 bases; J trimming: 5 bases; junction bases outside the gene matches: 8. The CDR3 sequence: CASSRQGIWTEAFF. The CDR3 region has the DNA TGTGCCAGCAGCAGACAGGGTATTTGGACTGAAGCTTTCTTT.